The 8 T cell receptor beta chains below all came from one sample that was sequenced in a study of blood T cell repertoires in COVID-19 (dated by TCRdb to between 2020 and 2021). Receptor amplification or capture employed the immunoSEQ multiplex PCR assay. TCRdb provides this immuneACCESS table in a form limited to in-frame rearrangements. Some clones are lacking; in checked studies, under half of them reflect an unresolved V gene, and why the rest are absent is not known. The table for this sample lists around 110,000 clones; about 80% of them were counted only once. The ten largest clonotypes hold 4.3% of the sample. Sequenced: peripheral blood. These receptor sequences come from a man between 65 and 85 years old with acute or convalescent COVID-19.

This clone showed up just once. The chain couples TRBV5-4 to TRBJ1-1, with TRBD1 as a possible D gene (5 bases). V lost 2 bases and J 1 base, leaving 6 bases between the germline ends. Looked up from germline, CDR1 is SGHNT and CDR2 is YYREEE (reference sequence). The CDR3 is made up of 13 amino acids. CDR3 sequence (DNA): TGTGCCAGCAGCTTAGACAGGAACACTGAAGCTTTCTTT. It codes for CASSLDRNTEAFF.

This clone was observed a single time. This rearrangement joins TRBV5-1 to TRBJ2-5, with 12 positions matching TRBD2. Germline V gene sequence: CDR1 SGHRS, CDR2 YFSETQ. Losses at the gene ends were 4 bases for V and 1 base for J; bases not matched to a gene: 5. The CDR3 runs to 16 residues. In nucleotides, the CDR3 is TGCGCCAGCAGCCCTCTAGCGGGGGGGATCCAAGAGACCCAGTACTTC. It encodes CASSPLAGGIQETQYF.

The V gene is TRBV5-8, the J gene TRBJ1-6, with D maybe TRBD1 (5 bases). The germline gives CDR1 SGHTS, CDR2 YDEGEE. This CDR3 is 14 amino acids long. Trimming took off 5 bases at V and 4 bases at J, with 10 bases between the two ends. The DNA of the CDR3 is TGTGCCAGCAGAGCGGGGCTGTATAATTCACCCCTCCACTTT. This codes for CASRAGLYNSPLHF.

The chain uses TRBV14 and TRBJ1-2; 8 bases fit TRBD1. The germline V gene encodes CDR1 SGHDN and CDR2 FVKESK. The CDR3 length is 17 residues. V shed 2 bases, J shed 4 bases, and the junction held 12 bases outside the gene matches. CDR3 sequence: CASSQQGSGGLLYGYTF. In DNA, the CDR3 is TGTGCCAGCAGCCAACAAGGTTCAGGGGGCCTACTCTATGGCTACACCTTC.

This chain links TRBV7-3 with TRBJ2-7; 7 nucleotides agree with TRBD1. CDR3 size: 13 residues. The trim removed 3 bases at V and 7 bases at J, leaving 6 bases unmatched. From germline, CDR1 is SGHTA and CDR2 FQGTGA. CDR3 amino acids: CASSFSDRSEQYF. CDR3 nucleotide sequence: TGTGCCAGCAGCTTCTCGGACAGGTCGGAGCAGTACTTC.

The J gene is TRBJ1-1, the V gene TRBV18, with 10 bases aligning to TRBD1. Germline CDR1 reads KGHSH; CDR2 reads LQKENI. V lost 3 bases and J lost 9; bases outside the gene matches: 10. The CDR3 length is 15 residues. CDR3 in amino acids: CASSPSGQGREKAFF. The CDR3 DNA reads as TGTGCCAGCTCACCCTCGGGACAGGGGCGGGAAAAAGCTTTCTTT. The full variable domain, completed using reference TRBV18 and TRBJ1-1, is NAGVMQNPRHLVRRRGQEARLRCSPMKGHSHVYWYRQLPEEGLKFMVYLQKENIIDESGMPKERFSAEFPKEGPSILRIQQVVRGDSAAYFCASSPSGQGREKAFFGQGTRLTVV.

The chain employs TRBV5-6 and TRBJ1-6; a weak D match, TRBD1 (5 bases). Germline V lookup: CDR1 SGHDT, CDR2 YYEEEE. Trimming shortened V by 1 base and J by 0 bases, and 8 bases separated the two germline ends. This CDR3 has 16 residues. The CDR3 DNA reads TGTGCCAGCAGCTTGCAGGGCCACTCCTATAATTCACCCCTCCACTTT. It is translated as CASSLQGHSYNSPLHF.

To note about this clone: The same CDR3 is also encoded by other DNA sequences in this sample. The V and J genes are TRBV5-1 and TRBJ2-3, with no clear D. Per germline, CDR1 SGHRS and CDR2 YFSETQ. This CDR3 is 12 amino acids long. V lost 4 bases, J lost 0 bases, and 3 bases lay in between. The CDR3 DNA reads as TGCGCCAGCAGCCTTAGCACAGATACGCAGTATTTT. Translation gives CASSLSTDTQYF.